This TCR beta chain was found in a study of cytomegalovirus exposure and HLA in healthy donors. The CDR3 consists of 16 residues. Germline assignment: CDR1 MGHRA and CDR2 YSYEKL. The J segment lost 3 bases and the V segment lost 1 base, leaving 5 bases of the junction unmatched. Study-wide results and limits: Among TCR sequences, most were rare, though some public TCRs appeared in many donors. Specificity of three CMV-associated chains for CMV antigens was verified in vitro.

PCR primers comprised 60 Vbeta and 13 Jbeta primers. Profiled with immunoSEQ multiplex PCR; TCRdb holds only in-frame clones, not every one. Of roughly 200,000 clones listed, approximately 79% are singletons. The count of this clone is one. Antigen: not known. The source of this sequence is a young woman in good health and CMV-seropositive. The rearrangement joins TRBV4-1 to TRBJ1-1; TRBD1 matches at 10 bases. The sequenced sample was PBMCs. Written as DNA, the CDR3 is TGCGCCAGCAGCCAAGGTAGGGGACAGGGGCACACTGAAGCTTTCTTT. Protein sequence: CASSQGRGQGHTEAFF.